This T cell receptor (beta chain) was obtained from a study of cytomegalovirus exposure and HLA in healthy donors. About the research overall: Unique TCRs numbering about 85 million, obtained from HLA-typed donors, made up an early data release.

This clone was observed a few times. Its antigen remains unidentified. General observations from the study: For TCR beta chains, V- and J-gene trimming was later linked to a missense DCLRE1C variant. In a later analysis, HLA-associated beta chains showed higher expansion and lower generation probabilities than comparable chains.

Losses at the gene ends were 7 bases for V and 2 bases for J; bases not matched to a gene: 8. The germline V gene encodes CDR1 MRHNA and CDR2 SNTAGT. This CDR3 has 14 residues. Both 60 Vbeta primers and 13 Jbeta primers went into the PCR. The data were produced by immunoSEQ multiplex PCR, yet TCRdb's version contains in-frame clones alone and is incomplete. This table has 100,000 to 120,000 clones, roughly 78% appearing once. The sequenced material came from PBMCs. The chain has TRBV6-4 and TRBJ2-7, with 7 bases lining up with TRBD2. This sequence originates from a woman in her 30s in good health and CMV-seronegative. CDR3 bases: TGTGCCAGCATGATCCTAGCGGAGACCTACGAGCAGTACTTC. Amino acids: CASMILAETYEQYF.